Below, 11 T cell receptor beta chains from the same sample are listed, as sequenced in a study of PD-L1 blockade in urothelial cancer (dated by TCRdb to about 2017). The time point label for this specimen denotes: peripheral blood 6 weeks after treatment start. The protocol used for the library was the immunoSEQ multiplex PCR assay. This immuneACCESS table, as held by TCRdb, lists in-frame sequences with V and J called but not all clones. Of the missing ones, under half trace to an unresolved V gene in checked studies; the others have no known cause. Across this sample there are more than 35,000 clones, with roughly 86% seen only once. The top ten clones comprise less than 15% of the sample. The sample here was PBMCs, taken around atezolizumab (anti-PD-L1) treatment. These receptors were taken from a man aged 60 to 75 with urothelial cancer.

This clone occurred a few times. This CDR3 reads CASSSRGNEKLFF. The DNA of the CDR3 is TGTGCCAGCAGTTCTAGGGGTAATGAAAAACTGTTTTTT. The chain has TRBV7-9 and TRBJ1-4; TRBD1 might be the D (5 bases). The CDR3 contains 13 residues. CDR1 is SEHNR, CDR2 FQNEAQ, per germline (reference sequence). V was pared by 6 bases and J by 4 bases, with 9 bases between.

In DNA, the CDR3 is TGTGCCAGCAGTATCGGGACAGGTCCCTACAATGAGCAGTTCTTC. Its translation: CASSIGTGPYNEQFF. This chain links TRBV6-4 with TRBJ2-1, with TRBD1 matching 8 bases. J was trimmed by 2 bases and V by 5 bases; bases with no gene match: 5. Germline V gene data show CDR1 as MRHNA and CDR2 as SNTAGT. The CDR3 loop spans 15 amino acids.

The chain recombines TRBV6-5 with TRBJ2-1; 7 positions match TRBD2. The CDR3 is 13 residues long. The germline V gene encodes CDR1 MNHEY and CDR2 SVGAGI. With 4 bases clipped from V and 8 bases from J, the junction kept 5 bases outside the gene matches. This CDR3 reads CASSSPGGHEQFF. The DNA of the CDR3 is TGTGCCAGCAGTTCCCCGGGGGGTCATGAGCAGTTCTTC.

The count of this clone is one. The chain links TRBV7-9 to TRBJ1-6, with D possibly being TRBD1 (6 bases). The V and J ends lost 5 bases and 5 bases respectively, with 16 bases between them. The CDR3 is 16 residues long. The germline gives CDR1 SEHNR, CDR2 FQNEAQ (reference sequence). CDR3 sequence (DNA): TGTGCCAGCAGCCCAGACGGCAGGGGAAATAATTCACCCCTCCACTTT. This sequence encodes CASSPDGRGNNSPLHF.

CDR3 region: CASSPPGQGRFRYEQYF. The CDR3 DNA sequence: TGTGCCAGCTCACCTCCGGGACAGGGAAGGTTTCGGTACGAGCAGTACTTC. The chain employs TRBV18 and TRBJ2-7; TRBD1 agrees at 9 bases. The CDR3 covers 17 residues. V lost 3 bases, J lost 4 bases, and 13 bases stayed unmatched. CDR1 KGHSH and CDR2 LQKENI come from the germline V gene.

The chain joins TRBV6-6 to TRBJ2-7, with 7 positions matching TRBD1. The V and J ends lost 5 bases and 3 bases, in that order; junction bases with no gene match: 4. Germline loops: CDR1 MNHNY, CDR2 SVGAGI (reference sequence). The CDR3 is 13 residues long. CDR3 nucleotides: TGTGCCAGCAGTCAGAGACAGGGCTACGAGCAGTACTTC. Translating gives CASSQRQGYEQYF.

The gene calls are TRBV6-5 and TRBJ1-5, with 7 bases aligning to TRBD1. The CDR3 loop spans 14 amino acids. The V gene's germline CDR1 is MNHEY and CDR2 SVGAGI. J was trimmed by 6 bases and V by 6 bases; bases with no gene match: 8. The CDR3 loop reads CASRSRQGGQPQHF. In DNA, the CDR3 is TGTGCCAGCAGGTCCCGACAGGGAGGTCAGCCCCAGCATTTT.

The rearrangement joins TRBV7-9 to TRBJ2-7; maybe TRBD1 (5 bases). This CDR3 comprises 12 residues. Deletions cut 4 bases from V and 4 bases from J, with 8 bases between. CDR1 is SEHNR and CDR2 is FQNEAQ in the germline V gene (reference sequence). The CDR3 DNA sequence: TGTGCCAGCAGCTCTCAGGGTTACGAGCAGTACTTC. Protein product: CASSSQGYEQYF.

CDR3 loop: CASSEAGGQGNTEAFF. CDR3 sequence (DNA): TGTGCCAGCAGTGAAGCGGGGGGACAGGGGAACACTGAAGCTTTCTTT. This chain joins TRBV2 and TRBJ1-1; 9 bases are a match to TRBD1. V was clipped by 0 bases and J by 1 base; unmatched bases: 3. Per the germline V gene, CDR1 is SNHLY and CDR2 is FYNNEI. The CDR3 sequence is 16 residues long.

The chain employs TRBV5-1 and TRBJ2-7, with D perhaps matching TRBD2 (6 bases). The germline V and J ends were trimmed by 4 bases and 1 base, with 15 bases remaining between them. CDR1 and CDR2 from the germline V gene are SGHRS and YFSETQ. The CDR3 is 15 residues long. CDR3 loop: CASSGRGTGSYEQYF. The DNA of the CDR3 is TGCGCCAGCAGCGGACGCGGGACGGGATCCTACGAGCAGTACTTC.

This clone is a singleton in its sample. The CDR3, as DNA: TGTGCCAGCAGGACACCTAATGAAAAACTGTTTTTT. Protein: CASRTPNEKLFF. The rearrangement uses TRBV6-6 and TRBJ1-4, with unresolved D. CDR3 size: 12 residues. The germline V and J ends were trimmed by 6 bases and 3 bases, with 5 bases remaining between them. Per germline, CDR1 MNHNY and CDR2 SVGAGI (reference sequence).